This is a list of T cell receptor beta chains from one sample in a study of glioma-infiltrating T cells. In TCRdb, the multiplex PCR reads were re-called with MiXCR into one record per CDR3 protein. Of 150,000 or so distinct CDR3 sequences listed, roughly two fifths are singletons. The sample consisted of glioma tissue, nonneoplastic brain tissue, or PBMCs (not recorded which). The receptors originated from a human donor with low-grade glioma or glioblastoma, undergoing nonglioma brain surgery, or in good health (not recorded which). CDR3s include the opening cysteine and the closing phenylalanine or tryptophan. D genes are given only for firm matches. Clone size is shown for a subset of rows, as once, few, many or a class of expanded clone.

v_gene	abundance	j_gene	d_gene	CDR3aa	CDR3nt
TRBV28	.	TRBJ2-1	TRBD2	CASRKPGLAGVDEQFF	TGTGCCAGCAGAAAACCGGGACTAGCGGGAGTGGATGAGCAGTTCTTC
TRBV6-2/TRBV6-3	.	TRBJ2-1	TRBD2	CASLTSGRVSYNEQFF	TGTGCCAGCTTGACTAGCGGGAGAGTCTCCTACAATGAGCAGTTCTTC
TRBV7-2	.	TRBJ1-2	.	CASSQDRGAGVGYTF	TGTGCCAGCAGCCAGGATAGGGGGGCAGGGGTTGGCTACACCTTC
TRBV20-1	few	TRBJ1-1	.	CSARDNALRSFEAFF	TGCAGTGCTAGAGATAACGCGCTACGGTCCTTTGAAGCTTTCTTT
TRBV2	.	TRBJ2-3	.	CASNWASTDTQYF	TGTGCCAGCAACTGGGCCTCCACAGATACGCAGTATTTT
TRBV5-4	.	TRBJ2-3	.	CASSLMGGTDTQYF	TGTGCCAGCAGCTTGATGGGGGGAACAGATACGCAGTATTTT
TRBV6-9	once	TRBJ1-2	.	CASSYAAGGSIEGYTF	TGTGCCAGCAGTTATGCCGCCGGGGGCTCCATAGAGGGCTACACCTTC
TRBV11-2	.	TRBJ1-6	TRBD1	CASSGTGVSPLHF	TGTGCCAGCAGCGGCACAGGGGTTTCACCCCTCCACTTT
TRBV19	.	TRBJ2-3	TRBD1	CASHDGQGADTQYF	TGTGCCAGCCACGATGGACAGGGGGCAGATACGCAGTATTTT
TRBV7-6	.	TRBJ2-5	.	CASSFQLVETQYF	TGTGCCAGCAGCTTCCAACTCGTAGAGACCCAGTACTTC
TRBV20-1	few	TRBJ2-3	.	CSAGVVWDTQYF	TGCAGTGCTGGCGTGGTCTGGGATACGCAGTATTTT
TRBV28	few	TRBJ2-7	.	CASSWETEQYF	TGTGCCAGCAGTTGGGAGACCGAGCAGTACTTC
TRBV11-2	.	TRBJ2-5	TRBD1	CASSLGWDSQETQYF	TGTGCCAGCAGCTTAGGTTGGGACAGCCAAGAGACCCAGTACTTC
TRBV20-1	.	TRBJ2-7	TRBD2	CSARDRASGNYEQYF	TGCAGTGCTAGAGATCGGGCTAGCGGTAACTACGAGCAGTACTTC
TRBV4-2	.	TRBJ1-6	.	CASSPRQIKGSSPLHF	TGTGCCAGCAGCCCTCGACAGATTAAGGGGTCCTCACCCCTCCACTTT
TRBV20-1	.	TRBJ2-7	TRBD2	CSAKGLADYKQYF	TGCAGTGCCAAGGGACTAGCGGATTACAAGCAGTACTTC
TRBV6-1	few	TRBJ2-3	.	CASSEAPTGTDTQYF	TGTGCCAGCAGTGAAGCGCCGACCGGCACAGATACGCAGTATTTT
TRBV4-2	.	TRBJ2-7	.	CASSQGTPYEQYF	TGTGCCAGCAGCCAAGGGACACCCTACGAGCAGTACTTC
TRBV6-1	many	TRBJ2-5	.	CASTRQETQYF	TGTGCCAGCACCCGACAAGAGACCCAGTACTTC